This T cell receptor beta chain was identified during a study of OX40 agonist ivuxolimab in advanced cancers. Study in general: Patients enrolled in dose escalation were diagnosed with hepatocellular carcinoma, melanoma, renal cell or head and neck cancer. Overall study findings and caveats: Fewer expanded clones were found on average in CD4+ than in CD8+ T cells.

Some clones are missing from TCRdb's copy, which holds only in-frame ones; the method was immunoSEQ multiplex PCR. The sample has about 7,200 clones; 65% to 75% are singletons. On this clone itself: Its target is unknown.

Germline V CDR1 and CDR2: SGHNT, YYREEE (reference sequence). This CDR3 has 16 amino acids. The germline V and J ends were trimmed by 0 bases and 2 bases, with 12 bases remaining between them. The V and J genes are TRBV5-4 and TRBJ2-1; D may correspond to TRBD1 or TRBD2 (5 bases each). The TCR originated in an adult with an advanced solid tumor such as melanoma, head and neck, liver or kidney cancer. The specimen was CD4+ or CD8+ T cells sorted from blood, collected in a trial of the OX40 agonist ivuxolimab. CDR3 loop: CASSLVGTYAYNEQFF. The CDR3 DNA sequence: TGTGCCAGCAGCTTGGTTGGGACCTATGCCTACAATGAGCAGTTCTTC.